The rows below give T cell receptor beta chains drawn from one sample of a study of cytomegalovirus exposure and HLA in healthy donors. The table came from immunoSEQ multiplex PCR; TCRdb's copy has only in-frame clones and leaves some out. The sample totals about 130,000 clones; its top ten clones hold roughly 1%. What was sequenced was PBMCs. Receptors originate from a man younger than 30 in good health and CMV-seronegative. CDR3s include the opening cysteine and the closing phenylalanine or tryptophan. Fields, in order: D gene, V gene, J gene, CDR3 protein, CDR3 DNA. D genes are given only for firm matches.

.	TRBV19	TRBJ2-3	CARIRGFRQDTQYF	TGTGCCAGGATAAGGGGGTTCAGGCAAGATACGCAGTATTTT
.	TRBV5-4	TRBJ1-4	CASSLVGGGNEKLFF	TGTGCCAGCAGCTTGGTTGGCGGAGGGAATGAAAAACTGTTTTTT
.	TRBV19	TRBJ1-1	CASSIHQENTEAFF	TGTGCCAGTAGTATTCACCAGGAAAACACTGAAGCTTTCTTT
TRBD2	TRBV27	TRBJ2-2	CASSPSGGAKLFF	TGTGCCAGCAGTCCCAGCGGGGGGGCTAAGCTGTTTTTT
.	TRBV25-1	TRBJ1-1	CASSEYRGGRDTEAFF	TGTGCCAGCAGTGAATATAGGGGGGGCAGGGACACTGAAGCTTTCTTT
.	TRBV5-1	TRBJ2-7	CASSSLYEQYF	TGCGCCAGCAGCTCACTCTACGAGCAGTACTTC
TRBD1	TRBV28	TRBJ1-1	CASLDRGQGGTEAFF	TGTGCCAGCTTAGACCGGGGACAGGGGGGCACTGAAGCTTTCTTT
.	TRBV19	TRBJ2-5	CASSIQETQYF	TGTGCCAGTTCAATTCAAGAGACCCAGTACTTC
TRBD2	TRBV2	TRBJ2-3	CASSNSGIPTDTQYF	TGTGCCAGCAGTAATAGCGGGATCCCCACAGATACGCAGTATTTT
TRBD1	TRBV19	TRBJ1-5	CASSILVGQGIQPQHF	TGTGCCAGTAGTATCCTTGTTGGACAGGGGATCCAGCCCCAGCATTTT
.	TRBV29-1	TRBJ2-5	CSVDILRGETQYF	TGCAGCGTTGATATTTTGCGGGGTGAGACCCAGTACTTC
TRBD1	TRBV30	TRBJ1-5	CAWTGPGQGANQPQHF	TGTGCCTGGACCGGACCGGGACAGGGGGCTAATCAGCCCCAGCATTTT
TRBD1	TRBV7-3	TRBJ2-2	CASSFRPTGKGGELFF	TGTGCCAGCAGCTTCCGGCCGACAGGGAAGGGCGGGGAGCTGTTTTTT
.	TRBV4-1	TRBJ1-3	CASSQVPFTGNTIYF	TGCGCCAGCAGCCAAGTCCCCTTTACTGGAAACACCATATATTTT
TRBD1	TRBV4-1	TRBJ1-1	CASSQSWDRGWRAFF	TGCGCCAGCAGCCAATCATGGGACAGGGGGTGGCGAGCTTTCTTT
.	TRBV9	TRBJ1-1	CASSSDQRTEAFF	TGTGCCAGCAGCTCCGATCAGCGGACTGAAGCTTTCTTT
.	TRBV28	TRBJ2-7	CASSFVVGTPTYEQYF	TGTGCCAGCAGTTTTGTTGTCGGGACACCTACCTACGAGCAGTACTTC
.	TRBV29-1	TRBJ1-2	CSVEGGAGLGLYGYTF	TGCAGCGTTGAGGGAGGGGCAGGGTTGGGACTCTATGGCTACACCTTC
TRBD2	TRBV6-5	TRBJ2-1	CASSLGLAPINEQFF	TGTGCCAGCAGCTTGGGACTAGCGCCAATTAATGAGCAGTTCTTC
TRBD2	TRBV7-2	TRBJ2-7	CASSLTWASGIPLEQYF	TGTGCCAGCAGCTTAACTTGGGCTAGCGGGATCCCTCTGGAGCAGTACTTC
.	TRBV18	TRBJ1-1	CASSPLSRHNFNTEAFF	TGTGCCAGCTCACCTTTATCGAGACACAACTTCAACACTGAAGCTTTCTTT
TRBD2	TRBV18	TRBJ2-3	CASSPLLAGVSDTQYF	TGTGCCAGCTCACCACTTTTAGCGGGGGTTTCTGATACGCAGTATTTT
TRBD2	TRBV5-5	TRBJ2-2	CASSLFGGLAETGELFF	TGTGCCAGCAGCTTGTTCGGCGGACTAGCGGAAACCGGGGAGCTGTTTTTT
.	TRBV4-2	TRBJ2-1	CASSPTGSAVREQFF	TGTGCCAGCAGCCCGACTGGATCAGCTGTCCGTGAGCAGTTCTTC
.	TRBV27	TRBJ1-1	CASRTNTEAFF	TGTGCCAGCAGAACTAACACTGAAGCTTTCTTT
TRBD2	TRBV27	TRBJ2-7	CASSLFSSGRARDEQYF	TGTGCCAGCAGTTTGTTCTCTAGCGGGAGGGCCCGGGACGAGCAGTACTTC
TRBD1	TRBV5-1	TRBJ1-5	CASRATGENSNQPQHF	TGCGCCAGCAGAGCCACAGGGGAAAATAGCAATCAGCCCCAGCATTTT
.	TRBV6-1	TRBJ2-5	CASTQGLVQETQYF	TGTGCCAGCACCCAGGGTCTAGTCCAAGAGACCCAGTACTTC
.	TRBV6-1	TRBJ1-1	CATPGETEAFF	TGTGCCACCCCGGGGGAGACTGAAGCTTTCTTT
.	TRBV6-1	TRBJ1-5	CASDRYSNQPQHF	TGTGCCAGCGACAGGTATAGCAATCAGCCCCAGCATTTT
TRBD2	TRBV5-1	TRBJ2-7	CASSDRTSGSYEQYF	TGCGCCAGCAGCGACAGGACTAGCGGTTCCTACGAGCAGTACTTC
TRBD2	TRBV5-1	TRBJ2-5	CASSLAGGDLQETQYF	TGCGCCAGCAGCTTGGCCGGGGGGGACCTCCAAGAGACCCAGTACTTC
.	TRBV29-1	TRBJ2-7	CSVSGLTTAYEQYF	TGCAGCGTTTCGGGTTTGACGACAGCCTACGAGCAGTACTTC
TRBD2	TRBV19	TRBJ2-5	CASSIRGIAGVPETQYF	TGTGCCAGTAGTATACGGGGGATAGCGGGAGTTCCGGAGACCCAGTACTTC
TRBD2	TRBV5-4	TRBJ2-1	CASSPGAGGGYYNEQFF	TGTGCCAGCAGCCCCGGCGCGGGAGGGGGGTACTACAATGAGCAGTTCTTC
.	TRBV25-1	TRBJ2-1	CASSEAEQFF	TGTGCCAGCAGTGAAGCGGAGCAGTTCTTC
TRBD1	TRBV6-1	TRBJ2-1	CASRTGTAPYNEQFF	TGTGCCAGCAGAACCGGGACAGCGCCTTACAATGAGCAGTTCTTC
.	TRBV7-9	TRBJ2-7	CASSLAHGGETYEQYF	TGTGCCAGCAGCTTAGCTCACGGCGGGGAAACCTACGAGCAGTACTTC
.	TRBV5-1	TRBJ2-7	CASSPLTSGEQYF	TGCGCCAGCAGCCCCCTCACCTCCGGGGAGCAGTACTTC
TRBD2	TRBV19	TRBJ2-3	CASTTSGSSTDTQYF	TGTGCCAGTACTACTAGCGGATCTAGCACAGATACGCAGTATTTT
.	TRBV6-5	TRBJ1-5	CASSTSGPGSQPQHF	.
.	TRBV5-1	TRBJ2-7	CASSLASWTRYEQYF	TGCGCCAGCAGCTTGGCTTCCTGGACTCGCTACGAGCAGTACTTC
.	TRBV28	TRBJ1-2	CASIADSHYGYTF	TGTGCCAGCATCGCGGACAGCCACTATGGCTACACCTTC
.	TRBV6-1	TRBJ2-3	CASSEALIWRGTDTQYF	TGTGCCAGCAGTGAAGCCTTAATTTGGAGGGGTACAGATACGCAGTATTTT